Below, one T cell receptor beta chain is given with its context. Its specificity is not known. Using a J-beta primer mix together with a sample-barcoded 5' primer, a second PCR was run for roughly 7 to 12 cycles. TCRdb passed the 5' RACE reads through MiXCR, listing each CDR3 protein once. The table lists about 730,000 distinct CDR3 sequences, roughly two fifths of them singletons. Isolated PBMCs totaled at least 6 million in each sample. These data originate in a study of blood T cells in healthy people across ages. Study-wide results and caveats: Diversity estimated from one million T cells was considered an underestimate. In older individuals, TCR beta diversity per million T cells was lower, falling roughly linearly with age. Samples with more naive T cells showed higher observed beta diversity.

Germline V gene data show CDR1 as MNHNY and CDR2 as SVGAGI (reference sequence). The CDR3 spans 14 residues. Trimming took 6 bases from V and 5 from J; bases not matched to a gene: 4. The specimen was blood. The V call is TRBV6-6, the J call TRBJ1-4; TRBD1 aligns across 9 bases. The receptor comes from a woman in her fifties or sixties in good health. The CDR3 loop is CASRRTGENEKLFF. CDR3 coding DNA: TGTGCCAGCAGACGGACAGGGGAAAATGAAAAACTGTTTTTT.